A single sample is the source of the 23 T cell receptor beta chains below, sequenced in a study of blood T cell repertoires in COVID-19. Here immunoSEQ multiplex PCR was the method, and the copy in TCRdb shows in-frame clones only, minus some. The repertoire consists of about 220,000 clones, with 85% occurring once and the leading ten covering approximately 2.4%. The source material was peripheral blood. The receptor set was obtained from a woman in her 70s with COVID-19, enrolled during active disease.

The chain uses TRBV23-1 and TRBJ1-5; 7 nucleotides align to TRBD1. TRBV23-1 is known as an ORF, though its function is uncertain. Trimming cost V 3 bases and J 4 bases; bases outside gene matches: 0. This CDR3 spans 13 amino acids. Written as DNA, the CDR3 is TGCGCCAGCAGTCACAGGGGGAATCAGCCCCAGCATTTT. Amino acid sequence: CASSHRGNQPQHF.

The rearrangement joins TRBV19 to TRBJ1-5, with D tentatively TRBD1 (6 bases). CDR1 LNHDA and CDR2 SQIVND come from the germline V gene (reference sequence). V was shortened by 1 base and J by 7 bases, with 11 bases between the two germline ends. The CDR3 is 14 residues long. The CDR3 DNA sequence: TGTGCCAGTAGTATAGCCATACAGGGCCAGCCCCAGCATTTT. It specifies CASSIAIQGQPQHF.

This sequence joins TRBV27 and TRBJ1-2, with 8 positions matching TRBD1. J lost 4 bases, V lost 4 bases, and 8 bases had no gene match. The germline V gene has CDR1 MNHEY and CDR2 SMNVEV (reference sequence). The CDR3 is 15 amino acids. CDR3 sequence reads: CASSSRTGSPYGYTF. CDR3 sequence (DNA): TGTGCCAGCAGTTCTCGGACAGGGTCGCCCTATGGCTACACCTTC.

This clone was observed a single time. The rearrangement links TRBV18 to TRBJ2-1; 7 positions agree with TRBD2. The CDR3 spans 16 residues. J lost 3 bases, V lost 2 bases, and 7 bases had no gene match. Germline CDR1 KGHSH, CDR2 LQKENI. This chain's CDR3 is CASSPSEGGDYNEQFF. As DNA, the CDR3 is TGTGCCAGCTCACCAAGTGAGGGAGGGGACTACAATGAGCAGTTCTTC.

The chain joins TRBV7-3 to TRBJ1-2; TRBD1 aligns across 9 bases. The CDR3 spans 14 residues. The trim removed 5 bases at V and 2 bases at J, leaving 3 bases unmatched. Germline CDR1 SGHTA, CDR2 FQGTGA. The CDR3 here is CASSGDRVNYGYTF. CDR3 in DNA: TGTGCCAGCAGCGGGGACAGGGTCAACTATGGCTACACCTTC.

This chain joins TRBV7-2 and TRBJ1-6; 10 bases fit TRBD1. The CDR3 is 16 residues long. From germline, CDR1 is SGHTA and CDR2 FQGNSA. The ends lost 1 base at V and 9 bases at J; junction bases unmatched: 6. The CDR3 DNA reads TGTGCCAGCAGCTTAGGGGGACAGGGGTTGAGTTCACCCCTCCACTTT. Its protein is CASSLGGQGLSSPLHF.

V usage is TRBV11-3 and J usage is TRBJ2-1, with D possibly matching TRBD2 (5 bases). This CDR3 region has 13 residues. Germline assignment: CDR1 SGHNT and CDR2 YENEEA. Deletions cut 2 bases from V and 12 bases from J, with 14 bases between. The CDR3 loop reads CASSLNAAGMQFF. DNA for the CDR3: TGTGCCAGCAGCTTAAATGCCGCCGGGATGCAGTTCTTC.

The chain employs TRBV6-2 or TRBV6-3 and TRBJ2-5; D is perhaps TRBD1 (5 bases). CDR1 is MNHEY and CDR2 is SVGEGT in the germline V gene. Trimming removed 7 bases from V and 2 bases from J, with 17 bases in between. This CDR3 has 15 amino acids. CDR3 region: CASTPIIGHQETQYF. The CDR3 bases are TGTGCCAGCACCCCTATTATTGGACATCAAGAGACCCAGTACTTC.

Details on this clone: One junction end disagrees with the germline gene, perhaps due to a read error. The chain uses TRBV12-5 and TRBJ2-5; 7 bases match TRBD2. The CDR3 sequence is 14 residues long. Germline assignment: CDR1 LGHNT and CDR2 FRNRAP. The CDR3 protein is CASGLVGGAETQYF. The CDR3 bases are TGTGCTAGTGGCTTGGTGGGAGGGGCAGAGACCCAGTACTTC.

This chain joins TRBV5-1 and TRBJ1-6; possibly TRBD1 for D (6 bases). The CDR3 runs 14 residues. Germline CDR1 is SGHRS and CDR2 is YFSETQ. Trimming shortened V by 4 bases and J by 10 bases, and 15 bases separated the two germline ends. The CDR3 coding sequence is TGCGCCAGCAGCGCCCCAGGGGTAAACTCACCCCTCCACTTT. Its protein product is CASSAPGVNSPLHF.

This clone occurred a few times. The chain combines TRBV19 with TRBJ2-7; 8 bases line up with TRBD2. The CDR3 consists of 16 residues. Germline V gene data show CDR1 as LNHDA and CDR2 as SQIVND (reference sequence). J was trimmed by 3 bases and V by 4 bases; bases with no gene match: 11. CDR3 residues: CASSTRGGSYYYEQYF. As DNA, the CDR3 is TGTGCCAGTAGTACCCGCGGGGGGAGTTACTACTACGAGCAGTACTTC. The full variable domain, with the rest looked up from reference TRBV19 and TRBJ2-7, is DGGITQSPKYLFRKEGQNVTLSCEQNLNHDAMYWYRQDPGQGLRLIYYSQIVNDFQKGDIAEGYSVSREKKESFPLTVTSAQKNPTAFYLCASSTRGGSYYYEQYFGPGTRLTVT.

The chain uses TRBV14 and TRBJ2-3; 9 bases align to TRBD2. Looked up from germline, CDR1 is SGHDN and CDR2 is FVKESK. The CDR3 covers 15 residues. After removal of 4 bases from V and 5 bases from J, the junction contained 7 bases not matched to a gene. The CDR3 loop reads CASSREGGGVDTQYF. The DNA for the CDR3 is TGTGCCAGCAGCCGCGAAGGCGGGGGGGTAGATACGCAGTATTTT.

Details on this clone: At the DNA level, this CDR3 is encoded by other sequences in the same sample as well. CDR3 bases: TGTGCCAGCAGCCCGGGACAGAGCTACGAGCAGTACTTC. This encodes CASSPGQSYEQYF. V is TRBV7-3 and J is TRBJ2-7; 7 nucleotides agree with TRBD1. Germline values: CDR1 SGHTA, CDR2 FQGTGA. This CDR3 has 13 residues. Unmatched junction bases numbered 4, after V lost 5 bases and J lost 3 bases.

This clone was seen once. The chain recombines TRBV29-1 with TRBJ1-2, with TRBD1 matching over 9 bases. V lost 4 bases, J lost 4 bases, and 10 bases stayed unmatched. Germline V gives CDR1 SQVTM, CDR2 ANQGSEA. The CDR3 has 15 residues. This chain's CDR3 is CSVAKGTGPTYGYTF. The CDR3 DNA is TGCAGCGTTGCTAAGGGGACAGGGCCCACCTATGGCTACACCTTC.

This clone was observed a few times. The chain links TRBV4-3 to TRBJ2-7; 8 bases are a match to TRBD2. V gave up 0 bases and J gave up 4 bases; unmatched junction bases: 11. This CDR3 is 17 amino acids long. The V gene's germline CDR1 is LGHNA and CDR2 YSLEER. CDR3 coding DNA: TGCGCCAGCAGCCAAGATACGTTGGACGGGAGGGAATACGAGCAGTACTTC. It encodes CASSQDTLDGREYEQYF.

The chain links TRBV7-2 to TRBJ2-5; possible D gene TRBD2, 5 bases. The CDR3 sequence is 15 residues long. V was clipped by 5 bases and J by 3 bases, with 16 bases between them. Germline-derived CDR1 and CDR2 are SGHTA and FQGNSA. For the CDR3, the DNA is TGTGCCAGCAGCCCCGATCGACCCGGGAAAGAGACCCAGTACTTC. Protein sequence: CASSPDRPGKETQYF.

The V gene is TRBV7-8, the J gene TRBJ2-3, with 8 bases that match TRBD2. Germline values: CDR1 SGHVS, CDR2 FQNEAQ. The J segment lost 7 bases and the V segment lost 5 bases, leaving 11 bases of the junction unmatched. This CDR3 is 15 amino acids long. Here the CDR3 reads CASSPGTSSGYTQYF. The CDR3 DNA sequence: TGTGCCAGCAGCCCCGGGACTAGTTCAGGTTATACGCAGTATTTT. Supplemented by reference TRBV7-8 and TRBJ2-3, the full variable domain reads GAGVSQSPRYKVAKRGQDVALRCDPISGHVSLFWYQQALGQGPEFLTYFQNEAQLDKSGLPSDRFFAERPEGSVSTLKIQRTQQEDSAVYLCASSPGTSSGYTQYFGPGTRLTVL.

V is TRBV6-5 and J is TRBJ1-4; 10 bases are a match to TRBD1. Trimming cost V 4 bases and J 4 bases; bases outside gene matches: 3. Germline V gives CDR1 MNHEY, CDR2 SVGAGI. CDR3 length: 15 amino acids. CDR3 sequence (DNA): TGTGCCAGCAGTTGGGACAGGGGCGATAATGAAAAACTGTTTTTT. It is translated as CASSWDRGDNEKLFF.

This rearrangement joins TRBV6-2 or TRBV6-3 to TRBJ1-1; D may be TRBD1 (5 bases). This CDR3 is 15 amino acids long. Looked up from germline, CDR1 is MNHEY and CDR2 is SVGEGT. Trimming cost V 6 bases and J 4 bases, with 18 bases left between them. The CDR3: CASSLTSAGITEAFF. The CDR3 region has the DNA TGTGCCAGCAGCCTCACGTCGGCAGGGATCACTGAAGCTTTCTTT.

V is TRBV7-9 and J is TRBJ2-3, with D tentatively TRBD2 (5 bases). Trimming took off 5 bases at V and 1 base at J, with 10 bases between the two ends. CDR1 and CDR2 (germline): SEHNR, FQNEAQ (reference sequence). The CDR3 sequence is 14 residues long. The CDR3 region is CASSLDSRTDTQYF. CDR3 nucleotides: TGTGCCAGCAGCCTGGACTCTCGCACAGATACGCAGTATTTT. Full variable domain (missing parts from reference TRBV7-9 and TRBJ2-3): DTGVSQNPRHKITKRGQNVTFRCDPISEHNRLYWYRQTLGQGPEFLTYFQNEAQLEKSRLLSDRFSAERPKGSFSTLEIQRTEQGDSAMYLCASSLDSRTDTQYFGPGTRLTVL.

V gene TRBV7-2 combines with J gene TRBJ2-3; TRBD2 matches at 7 bases. Germline lookup yields CDR1 SGHTA and CDR2 FQGNSA. The CDR3 spans 15 residues. V shed 5 bases and J 1 base; nucleotides not matched to a gene: 6. The CDR3 reads CASSMKSGGTDTQYF. CDR3 in DNA: TGTGCCAGCAGCATGAAAAGCGGGGGCACAGATACGCAGTATTTT.

The chain joins TRBV21-1 to TRBJ2-1; the table assigns TRBD2, which was not confirmed against the DNA. TRBV21-1 is shown as a pseudogene. The CDR3 runs to 12 residues. The CDR3 DNA follows: TGTGCCAGCAGCAAGGGAGGAGTCGAGCAGTTCTTC. It encodes CASSKGGVEQFF.

The rearrangement uses TRBV6-6 and TRBJ1-6; 9 positions match TRBD1. V dropped 6 bases and J dropped 8; count of bases not matched to a gene: 5. This CDR3 is built from 14 residues. Germline CDR1 MNHNY, CDR2 SVGAGI (reference sequence). CDR3 region: CASRLDRGDSPLHF. CDR3 in DNA: TGTGCCAGCAGACTGGACAGGGGTGATTCACCCCTCCACTTT.